Below, one T cell receptor (beta chain) is given with its context. It has no known antigen specificity. No per-base quality is available; no much larger clone lies one base away. Whole blood was collected in K2EDTA tubes by collaborating institutions according to the institutions' own protocols. For TCRbeta analysis, collaborators shipped samples in one of three forms: frozen whole blood, isolated PBMCs, or DNA extracted from either of those sample types. The sample comes from a study of blood T cell repertoires in COVID-19 (dated by TCRdb to about 2020). Describing the broader study: Samples from collaborators originated in the United States, Italy and Spain and spanned both the acute and convalescent phases of COVID-19. The material from the prospective study consisted of cDNA or gDNA derived from T cells, B-cell-depleted T cells, or PBMCs. The dataset comprised deeply sampled blood TCRbeta repertoires from subjects exposed to, actively infected with, or recovered from COVID-19. The repertoires were released in a freely available public database meant as a resource for research on the immune response to SARS-CoV-2. Samples came from the ongoing ImmuneRACE study (first 160 participants) plus 1,254 subjects from 6 global collaborators. Sample metadata almost always included a de-identified subject ID, COVID-19 status, age in years and sex. Where available, HLA class I and class II types were taken from metadata supplied by the sample provider and were not determined by assay-based typing. Points the paper makes about the study in general: The amount of clinical and demographic metadata varied by source and participant and was provided uncurated.

The CDR3 numbers 13 residues from cysteine through phenylalanine. The read is trimmed to its CDR3 DNA, 39 bases read in frame from base 1. CDR1 and CDR2, looked up from the germline V gene, are SQVTM and ANQGSEA. At the junction V is shortened by 7 bases and J by 5 bases, with 14 bases in between. The immunoSEQ Assay, a bias-controlled multiplex PCR, was used to amplify TCRbeta CDR3 regions from genomic DNA. The original pipeline was this. Within the assay, amplification of reference gene primers was used to estimate how many nucleated cells each sample contained. Sequence reads were collapsed and filtered to measure the absolute abundance of every unique TCRbeta CDR3 rearrangement. For each sample, productive Simpson clonality was calculated as the square root of Simpson's diversity index over productive rearrangements. TCRdb's version of the immuneACCESS table is confined to in-frame rearrangements and falls short of the full clone set. An unresolved V gene accounts for under half of the shortfall where checked; the remainder is of unknown origin. V and J calls and clone size are copied from that table; D and trimming were computed from the DNA. For this sample the table gives approximately 150,000 clones, of which 75% to 90% were detected only once. Together, the top ten hold under 3.5% of the sample.

The rearrangement joined TRBV29-1 to TRBJ2-2, with the D gene not clear enough to name. Sequencing was done on a sample of peripheral blood. This sequence was found in an older woman with active COVID-19. The DNA is as follows: TGCAGCGCCGGTCCCACCGCGACCGGGGAGCTGTTTTTT. It codes for CSAGPTATGELFF.